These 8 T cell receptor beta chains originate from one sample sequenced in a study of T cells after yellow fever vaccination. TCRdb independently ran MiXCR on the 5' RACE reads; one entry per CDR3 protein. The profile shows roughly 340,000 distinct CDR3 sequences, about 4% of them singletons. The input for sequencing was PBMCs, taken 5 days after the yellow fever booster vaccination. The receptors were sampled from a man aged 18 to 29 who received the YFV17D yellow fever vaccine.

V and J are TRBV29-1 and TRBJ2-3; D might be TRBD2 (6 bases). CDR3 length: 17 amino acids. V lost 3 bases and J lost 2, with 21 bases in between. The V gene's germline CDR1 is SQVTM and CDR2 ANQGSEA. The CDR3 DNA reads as TGCAGCGTTGATGGGACGGGGGAACCACCAGACACAGATACGCAGTATTTT. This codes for CSVDGTGEPPDTDTQYF.

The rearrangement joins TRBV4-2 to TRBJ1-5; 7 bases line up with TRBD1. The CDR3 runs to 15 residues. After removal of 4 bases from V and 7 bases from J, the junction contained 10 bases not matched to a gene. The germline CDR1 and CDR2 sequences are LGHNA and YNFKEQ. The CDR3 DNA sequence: TGTGCCAGCAGCCCCCGACAGGGTGTGGCACAGCCCCAGCATTTT. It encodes CASSPRQGVAQPQHF.

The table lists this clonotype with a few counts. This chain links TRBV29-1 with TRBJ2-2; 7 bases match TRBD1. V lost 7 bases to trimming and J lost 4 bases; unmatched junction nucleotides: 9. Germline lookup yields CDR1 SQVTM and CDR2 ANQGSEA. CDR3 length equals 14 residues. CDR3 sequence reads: CSATGELSTGELFF. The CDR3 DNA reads TGCAGCGCAACAGGGGAATTGAGCACCGGGGAGCTGTTTTTT.

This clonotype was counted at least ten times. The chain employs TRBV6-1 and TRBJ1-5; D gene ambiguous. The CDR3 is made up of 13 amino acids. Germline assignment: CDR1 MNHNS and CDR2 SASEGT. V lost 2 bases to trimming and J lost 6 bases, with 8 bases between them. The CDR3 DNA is TGTGCCAGCAGTGAAAGGGTGTCTCAGCCCCAGCATTTT. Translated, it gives CASSERVSQPQHF.

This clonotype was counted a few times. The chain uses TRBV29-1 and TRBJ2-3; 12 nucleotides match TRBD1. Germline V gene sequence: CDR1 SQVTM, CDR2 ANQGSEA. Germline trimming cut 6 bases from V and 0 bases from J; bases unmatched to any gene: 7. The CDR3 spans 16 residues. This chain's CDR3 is CSVGQGAHRSTDTQYF. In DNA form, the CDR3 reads TGCAGCGTGGGACAGGGGGCACATCGAAGCACAGATACGCAGTATTTT.

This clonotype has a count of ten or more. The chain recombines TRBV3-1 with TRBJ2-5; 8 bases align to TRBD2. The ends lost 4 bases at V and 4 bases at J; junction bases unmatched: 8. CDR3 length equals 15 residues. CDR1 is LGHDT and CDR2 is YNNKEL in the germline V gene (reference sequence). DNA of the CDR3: TGTGCCAGCAGCCTTCAAAGCGGGGGCGGAGAGACCCAGTACTTC. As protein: CASSLQSGGGETQYF.

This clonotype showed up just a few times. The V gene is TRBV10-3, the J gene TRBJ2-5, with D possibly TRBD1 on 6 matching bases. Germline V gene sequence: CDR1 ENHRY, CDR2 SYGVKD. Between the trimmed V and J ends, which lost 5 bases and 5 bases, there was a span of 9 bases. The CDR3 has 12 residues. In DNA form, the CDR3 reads TGTGCCATCAGTACAGGGTCTGAGACCCAGTACTTC. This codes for CAISTGSETQYF.

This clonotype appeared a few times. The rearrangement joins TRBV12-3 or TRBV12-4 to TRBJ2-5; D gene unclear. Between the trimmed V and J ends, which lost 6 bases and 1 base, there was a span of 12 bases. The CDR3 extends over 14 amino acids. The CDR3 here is CASSPTVGQETQYF. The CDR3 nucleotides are TGTGCCAGCAGCCCGACGGTCGGCCAAGAGACCCAGTACTTC.